These 27 T cell receptor beta chains were sequenced from one sample in a study of chemoradiotherapy in HPV16-positive cancers. Using immunoSEQ multiplex PCR, the repertoire was profiled, and TCRdb retains in-frame clones only, with some absent. This sample yields 30,000 to 45,000 clones, of which 80% are seen a single time; 3% to 4% belongs to the top ten. The input for sequencing was blood, taken from a patient who underwent chemoradiotherapy. The receptor set was obtained from a human donor with HPV-associated anogenital cancer.

In its sample, this clone ranks as medium-sized. V and J are TRBV10-3 and TRBJ1-1; the D is unclear. Germline V gene data show CDR1 as ENHRY and CDR2 as SYGVKD. This CDR3 is built from 15 residues. Trimming removed 2 bases at V and 3 bases at J, with 13 bases between. The CDR3 reads CAISERAPGDTEAFF. DNA of the CDR3: TGTGCCATCAGTGAGCGGGCGCCCGGGGACACTGAAGCTTTCTTT.

This sequence joins TRBV5-1 and TRBJ2-3, with 13 positions matching TRBD2. Germline V gives CDR1 SGHRS, CDR2 YFSETQ. J gave up 4 bases and V 1 base, and 3 bases lay outside the gene matches. The CDR3 extends over 16 amino acids. This CDR3 is CASSLTSGGAADTQYF. As DNA, the CDR3 is TGCGCCAGCAGCTTGACTAGCGGGGGGGCTGCAGATACGCAGTATTTT.

This clone was seen once. CDR3 sequence reads: CSARSVYGYTF. DNA of the CDR3: TGCAGTGCTCGGTCTGTCTATGGCTACACCTTC. The chain combines TRBV20-1 with TRBJ1-2; unclear D gene. Germline assignment: CDR1 DFQATT and CDR2 SNEGSKA (reference sequence). The germline V and J ends were trimmed by 5 bases and 4 bases, with 8 bases remaining between them. The length of the CDR3 is 11 residues.

The rearrangement links TRBV5-6 to TRBJ2-3; D might be TRBD1 (6 bases). Germline CDR1 and CDR2: SGHDT and YYEEEE. This CDR3 region has 16 residues. Trimming removed 4 bases at V and 2 bases at J, with 17 bases between. The CDR3 protein is CASSLGSQGLTDTQYF. The CDR3 DNA follows: TGTGCCAGCAGCCTAGGATCACAGGGCCTCACAGATACGCAGTATTTT.

The J gene is TRBJ2-1, the V gene TRBV7-6; 12 bases are shared with TRBD2. The germline V gene encodes CDR1 SGHVS and CDR2 FNYEAQ. The CDR3 spans 16 residues. With V trimmed by 4 bases and J by 6 bases, 7 bases remained unmatched. The DNA of the CDR3 is TGTGCCAGCAGCTCCCCCCCTAGCGGGGGGGGCAATGAGCAGTTCTTC. It yields the protein CASSSPPSGGGNEQFF.

The rearrangement links TRBV10-3 to TRBJ1-2; tentative D call: TRBD1 (6 bases). CDR3 length: 16 amino acids. With 4 bases removed from V and 7 bases from J, the gap between germline ends came to 22 bases. From germline, CDR1 is ENHRY and CDR2 SYGVKD. The CDR3 DNA reads as TGTGCCATCAGTGTCCCCGGGGGCCAGGGCGTGGGTGGCTACACCTTC. Its translation: CAISVPGGQGVGGYTF.

This chain connects TRBV5-1 to TRBJ2-2; TRBD1 agrees at 11 bases. J was trimmed by 1 base and V by 0 bases; bases with no gene match: 8. The CDR3 spans 19 residues. Germline values: CDR1 SGHRS, CDR2 YFSETQ. The CDR3 sequence is CASSLARDRGKQNTGELFF. DNA of the CDR3: TGCGCCAGCAGCTTGGCCCGGGACAGGGGGAAACAGAACACCGGGGAGCTGTTTTTT.

The chain links TRBV4-3 to TRBJ1-1, with D possibly matching TRBD1 (5 bases). The germline CDR1 and CDR2 sequences are LGHNA and YSLEER. CDR3 length: 16 residues. The V end lost 0 bases, the J end lost 4 bases, and 15 bases lay between the germline ends. The CDR3 spells CASSQETDLAGTEAFF. The CDR3 DNA sequence: TGCGCCAGCAGCCAAGAGACAGATCTTGCGGGCACTGAAGCTTTCTTT.

This sequence joins TRBV5-4 and TRBJ2-5; the D gene is possibly TRBD1 (6 bases). V lost 4 bases, J lost 4 bases, and 14 bases lay in between. CDR3 size: 14 residues. Germline V gives CDR1 SGHNT, CDR2 YYREEE (reference sequence). The CDR3 nucleotides read TGTGCCAGCAGCCCTACTACAGGGCTAGAGACCCAGTACTTC. It translates to CASSPTTGLETQYF.

V gene TRBV6-1 combines with J gene TRBJ1-5; no clear D. CDR3 length: 13 residues. V lost 6 bases and J lost 0, with 6 bases in between. In germline, CDR1 is MNHNS, CDR2 SASEGT. CDR3 loop: CASRRYSNQPQHF. The CDR3 nucleotides are TGTGCCAGCAGACGGTATAGCAATCAGCCCCAGCATTTT.

The chain carries TRBV10-3 and TRBJ2-7, with 11 bases lining up with TRBD2. In germline, CDR1 is ENHRY, CDR2 SYGVKD. The CDR3 covers 15 residues. The V and J ends lost 8 bases and 9 bases, in that order; junction bases with no gene match: 15. CDR3 DNA sequence: TGTGCCATCTCTGGGCGACTAGCGGGGACCCGGGTGCAGTACTTC. Protein: CAISGRLAGTRVQYF.

The genes are TRBV13 and TRBJ2-7, with TRBD2 as a possible D gene (6 bases). Per the germline V gene, CDR1 is PRHDT and CDR2 is FYEKMQ (reference sequence). The V and J ends lost 2 bases and 0 bases respectively, with 11 bases between them. The CDR3 loop spans 15 amino acids. The CDR3 loop reads CASSLLLASSYEQYF. The CDR3 coding sequence is TGTGCCAGCAGCTTACTCCTAGCGAGCTCCTACGAGCAGTACTTC.

The V gene is TRBV19, the J gene TRBJ1-2, with 7 bases aligning to TRBD1. The CDR3 loop spans 17 amino acids. Germline loops: CDR1 LNHDA, CDR2 SQIVND (reference sequence). Losses at the gene ends were 5 bases for V and 5 bases for J; bases not matched to a gene: 17. The CDR3 spells CASSLGTRTGSSYGYTF. The DNA of the CDR3 is TGTGCCAGTAGTTTGGGGACACGGACAGGCAGTTCGTATGGCTACACCTTC.

This chain connects TRBV18 to TRBJ2-7, with 10 bases lining up with TRBD2. The CDR3 length is 15 residues. Germline loops: CDR1 KGHSH, CDR2 LQKENI. V was pared by 3 bases and J by 2 bases, with 4 bases of the junction left unmatched. The CDR3 DNA reads as TGTGCCAGCTCACCCAATAGCGGGGGGACCTACGAGCAGTACTTC. Residues: CASSPNSGGTYEQYF.

The chain uses TRBV7-9 and TRBJ1-2; D perhaps matches TRBD1 (6 bases). Germline CDR1 is SEHNR and CDR2 is FQNEAQ (reference sequence). Trimming left V 4 bases short and J 4 bases short, with 16 bases between. CDR3 length: 15 residues. The CDR3 sequence is CASSSDTGSGYGYTF. The DNA for the CDR3 is TGTGCCAGCAGCTCTGATACAGGGTCTGGCTATGGCTACACCTTC.

The V call is TRBV11-2, the J call TRBJ2-2; no clear D gene. This CDR3 has 14 amino acids. Germline lookup yields CDR1 SGHAT and CDR2 FQNNGV. V dropped 4 bases and J dropped 2 bases, with 8 bases sitting between them. In DNA, the CDR3 is TGTGCCAGCAGCTACCAGGCTAACACCGGGGAGCTGTTTTTT. This gives the protein CASSYQANTGELFF.

This clone has just a few counts. This rearrangement joins TRBV27 to TRBJ2-2; 7 bases fit TRBD1. Germline CDR1 is MNHEY and CDR2 is SMNVEV (reference sequence). The CDR3 totals 16 residues. V gave up 4 bases and J gave up 7 bases; unmatched junction bases: 12. The CDR3 DNA reads as TGTGCCAGCAGTTCTAACAGCCGACAGGGCGGCGGGGAGCTGTTTTTT. Translating it yields CASSSNSRQGGGELFF.

This clone was seen once. J is TRBJ2-6 and V is TRBV7-9, with D uncertain. The CDR3 is 15 amino acids. V was cut by 2 bases and J by 2 bases, with 7 bases left in between. Germline CDR1 reads SEHNR; CDR2 reads FQNEAQ (reference sequence). DNA of the CDR3: TGTGCCAGCAGCTTACGTATGGCTGGGGCCAACGTCCTGACTTTC. The encoded protein is CASSLRMAGANVLTF. Full variable domain (missing parts from reference TRBV7-9 and TRBJ2-6): DTGVSQNPRHKITKRGQNVTFRCDPISEHNRLYWYRQTLGQGPEFLTYFQNEAQLEKSRLLSDRFSAERPKGSFSTLEIQRTEQGDSAMYLCASSLRMAGANVLTFGAGSRLTVL.

The rearrangement joins TRBV9 to TRBJ2-7, with TRBD1 matching over 8 bases. Trimming took 4 bases from V and 0 from J; bases not matched to a gene: 6. Germline V CDR1 and CDR2: SGDLS, YYNGEE. The CDR3 is made up of 15 amino acids. CDR3: CASSRHQGASYEQYF. The CDR3 DNA reads TGTGCCAGCAGCAGACACCAGGGGGCCTCCTACGAGCAGTACTTC. Full variable domain (missing parts from reference TRBV9 and TRBJ2-7): DSGVTQTPKHLITATGQRVTLRCSPRSGDLSVYWYQQSLDQGLQFLIQYYNGEERAKGNILERFSAQQFPDLHSELNLSSLELGDSALYFCASSRHQGASYEQYFGPGTRLTVT.

This clone was detected once. The chain combines TRBV6-5 with TRBJ2-7; D is possibly TRBD1 or TRBD2 (5 bases each). Trimming took off 0 bases at V and 1 base at J, with 13 bases between the two ends. CDR3 length: 16 amino acids. Germline loops: CDR1 MNHEY, CDR2 SVGAGI. CDR3 DNA: TGTGCCAGCAGTTACTCTGAAGGGGACGGATCCTACGAGCAGTACTTC. Protein product: CASSYSEGDGSYEQYF.

This chain links TRBV6-1 with TRBJ2-5; TRBD2 matches at 12 bases. Unmatched junction bases numbered 10, after V lost 5 bases and J lost 9 bases. The CDR3 runs 15 residues. Germline V gene sequence: CDR1 MNHNS, CDR2 SASEGT. In DNA form, the CDR3 reads TGTGCCAGCAGTACACTGACTAGCGGGGGAGCTTCCCAGTACTTC. Translation gives CASSTLTSGGASQYF.

The chain combines TRBV6-6 with TRBJ1-1; D ambiguous. The CDR3 spans 13 residues. Trimming left V 4 bases short and J 0 bases short, with 6 bases between. In germline, CDR1 is MNHNY, CDR2 SVGAGI (reference sequence). The CDR3 loop is CASSWGLNTEAFF. CDR3 nucleotide sequence: TGTGCCAGCAGTTGGGGATTGAACACTGAAGCTTTCTTT.

This clone was found a few times. V is TRBV5-1 and J is TRBJ1-1; a possible D gene is TRBD1 (5 bases). Deletions cut 2 bases from V and 5 bases from J, with 13 bases between. The CDR3 spans 14 residues. Germline CDR1 is SGHRS and CDR2 is YFSETQ. CDR3 sequence: CASSLEGVQTEAFF. The CDR3 DNA is TGCGCCAGCAGCTTAGAAGGGGTACAGACTGAAGCTTTCTTT.

The V gene is TRBV9, the J gene TRBJ2-2; possibly TRBD2 for D (6 bases). With 3 bases removed from V and 3 bases from J, the gap between germline ends came to 15 bases. This CDR3 is 16 amino acids long. Germline V lookup: CDR1 SGDLS, CDR2 YYNGEE. CDR3 bases: TGTGCCAGCAGCGCCAATCCCGGGAGAGACACCGGGGAGCTGTTTTTT. Translating it yields CASSANPGRDTGELFF.

Only a few counts were recorded for this clone. The rearrangement uses TRBV14 and TRBJ1-1; D is undetermined. The germline V and J ends were trimmed by 0 bases and 2 bases, with 13 bases remaining between them. The CDR3 consists of 16 residues. Germline V gene data show CDR1 as SGHDN and CDR2 as FVKESK. CDR3 nucleotides: TGTGCCAGCAGCCAAGATCTCGGGGTCGTCAACACTGAAGCTTTCTTT. Its translation is CASSQDLGVVNTEAFF.

J is TRBJ1-5 and V is TRBV15, with D perhaps matching TRBD1 (5 bases). V lost 1 base to trimming and J lost 2 bases, with 9 bases between them. This CDR3 is built from 15 residues. Germline loops: CDR1 LNHNV, CDR2 YYDKDF (reference sequence). This CDR3 is CATSRAGDGNQPQHF. The CDR3, as DNA: TGTGCCACCAGCAGAGCGGGGGACGGCAATCAGCCCCAGCATTTT.

The J gene is TRBJ2-1, the V gene TRBV11-2; D is perhaps TRBD2 (6 bases). Germline V gives CDR1 SGHAT, CDR2 FQNNGV. The CDR3 extends over 15 amino acids. Trimming removed 6 bases from V and 0 bases from J, with 12 bases in between. The CDR3 region has the DNA TGTGCCAGCAGTTCGGAGGGAGGCTCCTACAATGAGCAGTTCTTC. As protein: CASSSEGGSYNEQFF.